This TCR beta chain was retrieved from a study of CD8+ T cells in alopecia areata (dated by TCRdb to the late 2010s). Notes on the research overall: The treated patients, all with moderate-to-severe alopecia areata, were enrolled in an open-label pilot trial of oral tofacitinib given at 5 to 10 mg twice daily. TCRbeta CDR3 regions were amplified by immunoSEQ multiplex PCR using 35 Vbeta forward and 13 Jbeta reverse primers. Scalp clonality was compared across normal scalp (n=4), patchy alopecia areata scalp (n=8), and alopecia totalis/universalis scalp (n=8). On the human side, TCRbeta sequencing was run on scalp tissue and on sorted CD4+ and CD8+ peripheral blood T cells from healthy controls and from alopecia areata patients with either patchy or totalis/universalis disease. Patients on tofacitinib were biopsied at baseline and after 4 and 24 weeks of treatment, and several of the patients also had a later scalp biopsy. RNA was obtained with the PAXgene miRNA kit for fixed scalp, the miRNeasy kit for PBMCs, and the RNeasy kit for mouse skin. To study T cell clonal expansion in alopecia areata, the researchers applied high-throughput TCRbeta sequencing to both the C3H/HeJ mouse model and human patients. In treated patients, disease severity was measured using the SALT score, which gives the percentage of scalp surface area affected. Tofacitinib was administered for 6 to 18 months, and 6 months of follow-up off drug were then conducted to assess delayed response and recurrence. The full study reports these points: Unlike mouse skin, which is dominated by gammadelta T cells, normal human skin has resident alphabeta T cells that are also sequenced, and this complicates analysis of the scalp TCR repertoire. During tofacitinib treatment, many expanded lesional clones stuck around in both scalp and blood, and this persistence may partly explain why relapse happens after treatment is stopped. Compared with mice, TCR sequences shared between patients were less clear, possibly partly because of HLA diversity across the patient population. Compared with normal scalp, lesional scalp, particularly in alopecia totalis/universalis, had higher clonality and more expanded CD8+ clones, which suggests antigenic drive. Because the treated cohort was small and had just a single nonresponder, larger studies are needed to establish links between baseline CD8+ expansion and response. Tofacitinib significantly decreased scalp clonality and the number of expanded CD8+ clones among the top 100 scalp clones.

CDR1 and CDR2, looked up from the germline V gene (reference sequence), are SGHNT and YYREEE. The CDR3 contains 19 residues, cysteine and phenylalanine counted. Left in the record is the CDR3 DNA by itself, 57 bases read in frame from the first base. V is cut back by 4 bases and J by 0 bases, with 10 bases in the junction unmatched. A remark on this clone: Its recognized antigen is unknown. Base quality data are lacking; no much larger clone is found one base away.

Explained via the paper, the time point label denotes: 20 to 30 weeks on oral tofacitinib. Read against the paper, the sample's treatment or condition label means: oral pan-JAK inhibitor, 5-10 mg twice daily. Lesional scalp punch biopsies and peripheral blood were collected from alopecia areata patients. PBMCs were isolated by density centrifugation and stained for CD3, CD4 and CD8, after which CD4+ and CD8+ T cells were sorted on a FACSAria. Libraries were made using the immunoSEQ multiplex PCR assay. RNA was extracted from all samples and reverse transcribed into cDNA, which served as template for TCR sequencing. SuperScript III was used for first-strand cDNA synthesis, primed with a 2:1 mix of oligo-dT and random hexamers. A synthetic immune receptor repertoire was used to assess amplification bias, and residual bias was removed computationally. In the paper's pipeline: Raw reads were preprocessed to remove errors, and CDR3 was defined according to IMGT conventions as the region from the conserved cysteine to phenylalanine. Clonality was computed by normalizing Shannon entropy by log2 of the number of productive unique TCRs and subtracting the result from 1. Whether scalp clones were CD4 or CD8 was inferred by matching scalp TCRbeta sequences against CD4 and CD8 repertoires sorted from blood. TCRdb retrieved this table from immuneACCESS and kept in-frame rearrangements only. Not all clones are present; in checked studies, unresolved V genes account for under half, and no reason is known for the remainder. That table is the source of V, J and clone size, and D and trimming were worked out from the DNA. A total of fewer than 250,000 clones appear in this sample, roughly 60% of them only once. Together, the top ten hold just over 1% of the sample.

In this chain, TRBV5-4 is recombined with TRBJ2-6; 10 nucleotides in the junction match TRBD1. The clonotype comes from a human donor with alopecia areata. This material consisted of CD4+ T cells sorted from blood, taken at week 24, from a patient treated with tofacitinib. The nucleotide sequence reads TGTGCCAGCAGCCGTACCGGGACAGGGGATTTCTCTGGGGCCAACGTCCTGACTTTC. This codes for CASSRTGTGDFSGANVLTF.